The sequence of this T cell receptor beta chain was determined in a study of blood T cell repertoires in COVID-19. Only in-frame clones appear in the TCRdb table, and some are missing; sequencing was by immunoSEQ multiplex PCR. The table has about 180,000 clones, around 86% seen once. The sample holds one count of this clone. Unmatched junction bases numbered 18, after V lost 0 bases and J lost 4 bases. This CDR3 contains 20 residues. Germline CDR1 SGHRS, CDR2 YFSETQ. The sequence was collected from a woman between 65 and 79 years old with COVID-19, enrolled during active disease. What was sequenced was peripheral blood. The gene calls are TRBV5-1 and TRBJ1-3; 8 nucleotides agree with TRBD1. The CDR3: CASSLAGAGVDRGTGNTIYF. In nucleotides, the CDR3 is TGCGCCAGCAGCTTGGCTGGCGCGGGCGTTGACAGGGGCACAGGAAACACCATATATTTT.